What follows is one T cell receptor (beta chain) and its context. The trim removed 6 bases at V and 11 bases at J, leaving 15 bases unmatched. This CDR3 has 14 residues. From germline, CDR1 is DFQATT and CDR2 SNEGSKA (reference sequence). The record originates from a study of blood T cells in healthy people across ages. The second PCR ran about 6 to 12 cycles with a sample-barcoded 5' primer and J-beta primers. TCRdb reprocessed the 5' RACE reads via MiXCR and lists one record per CDR3 protein. The data show about 1.4 million distinct CDR3 sequences, approximately 63% seen once. The sequenced sample consisted of blood. The receptor was isolated from a man between 18 and 29 years old in good health. The chain has TRBV20-1 and TRBJ1-5; the match to TRBD1 covers 8 bases. The CDR3 DNA is TGCAGTGCCCGAGGGGGGACAGGTTTTGGAACCCAGCATTTT. Translated, it gives CSARGGTGFGTQHF.